These T cell receptor beta chains were read from a single sample in a study of human T cells and chemical hapten exposure. One entry per CDR3 protein results from TCRdb running MiXCR on the RACE reads. Here the sample spans more than 250,000 distinct CDR3 sequences, about 8.6% being singletons. Here the sequenced sample was whole blood, taken in connection with sensitization to the hapten diphenylcyclopropenone (DPC). The receptors derive from a woman in her 40s with alopecia areata. Some clones in this sample may be carry-over from other donors' samples. Both conserved end residues are part of each CDR3. The D gene is left open where the match is weak. Clone size, where shown, is once, few, many, or a class for clones that have expanded.

clone_size j_call v_call d_call cdr3_nt cdr3_aa
. TRBJ2-1 TRBV5-1 . TGCGCCAGCAGCTTGGGGACAGGAGGGAATGAGCAGTTCTTC CASSLGTGGNEQFF
many TRBJ1-4 TRBV11-2 TRBD1 TGTGCCAGCAGCTTAGGGAGGGGGCTGGCTAATGAAAAACTGTTTTTT CASSLGRGLANEKLFF
few TRBJ2-4 TRBV20-1 TRBD2 TGCAGTGCTCCGACTAGCGGGATCTCCAAAAACATTCAGTACTTC CSAPTSGISKNIQYF
. TRBJ1-6 TRBV3-1 TRBD1 TGTGCCAGCAGCTCCGGGACAGGGACACCCCTCCACTTT CASSSGTGTPLHF
. TRBJ2-7 TRBV6-2/TRBV6-3 . TGTGCCAGCAGTTACTCGTGGCGGAGCTCCTACGAGCAGTACTTC CASSYSWRSSYEQYF
many TRBJ2-1 TRBV11-2 TRBD2 TGTGCCAGCAGCTTAGGACTAGCGGGAGGAAGTTGGGAGCAGTTCTTC CASSLGLAGGSWEQFF
few TRBJ2-2 TRBV29-1 . TGCAGCGTTGAAGACGGGGGGCGGAACACCGGGGAGCTGTTTTTT CSVEDGGRNTGELFF
many TRBJ2-3 TRBV10-3 . TGTGCCATCAGTGCCCGACAGGACTATACGCAGTATTTT CAISARQDYTQYF
. TRBJ2-1 TRBV23-1 . TGCGCCAGCAGTCATCAGCAAACAGGGCTATCCTACAATGAGCAGTTCTTC CASSHQQTGLSYNEQFF
many TRBJ2-1 TRBV7-2 TRBD1 TGTGCCAGCAGCCTGGGACAGGGCTCCTACAATGAGCAGTTCTTC CASSLGQGSYNEQFF
few TRBJ1-1 TRBV10-3 . TGTGCCATCAGTGAGGGCGTGAACACTGAAGCTTTCTTT CAISEGVNTEAFF
. TRBJ1-5 TRBV9 TRBD1 TGTGCCAGCAGCCCCGGGACAGGACTCAATCAGCCCCAGCATTTT CASSPGTGLNQPQHF
. TRBJ2-7 TRBV27 TRBD1 TGTGCCAGCAGTTTAGGGACAGGAAGGACCTACGAGCAGTACTTC CASSLGTGRTYEQYF
many TRBJ2-3 TRBV6-5 TRBD1 TGTGCCAGCAGTTATACAGGGGCGAACACAGATACGCAGTATTTT CASSYTGANTDTQYF
few TRBJ2-3 TRBV29-1 . TGCAGCGCCAGGGGGGGGAGCACAGATACGCAGTATTTT CSARGGSTDTQYF
few TRBJ1-2 TRBV5-1 TRBD1 TGCGCCAGCAGCTTTGGCGAACAGGGGAGGGACTATGGCTACACCTTC CASSFGEQGRDYGYTF
. TRBJ1-1 TRBV4-3 . TGCGCCAGCAGCCAAGATACAGGGAGGCCTGAAGCTTTCTTT CASSQDTGRPEAFF
few TRBJ1-1 TRBV5-1 . TGCGCCAGCAGCCCGGAGGGTCGGCCGGACACTGAAGCTTTCTTT CASSPEGRPDTEAFF
few TRBJ2-7 TRBV28 . TGTGCCAGCAGATCGACAGCCTACGAGCAGTACTTC CASRSTAYEQYF
many TRBJ2-3 TRBV3-1 TRBD2 TGTGCCAGCAGCCAAGGTGATATAGCGGGAGGCCCCAACACAGATACGCAGTATTTT CASSQGDIAGGPNTDTQYF
few TRBJ2-7 TRBV20-1 TRBD1 TGCAGTGCCAGCCCGACAGGGCCCTACTCCGAGCAGTACTTC CSASPTGPYSEQYF
few TRBJ2-3 TRBV12-3/TRBV12-4 TRBD1 TGTGCCAGCAGTTTGAGACAGGGGAGGACAGATACGCAGTATTTT CASSLRQGRTDTQYF
many TRBJ1-5 TRBV7-2 . TGTGCCAGCACCCGGGGAGGGTCCAATCAGCCCCAGCATTTT CASTRGGSNQPQHF
. TRBJ2-7 TRBV29-1 . TGCAGCGTTTCTGGGCGGCTTTCCTACGAGCAGTACTTC CSVSGRLSYEQYF
few TRBJ1-5 TRBV7-9 . TGTGCCAGCGGGCGGGGCGATCAGCCCCAGCATTTT CASGRGDQPQHF
many TRBJ1-2 TRBV27 TRBD1 TGTGCCAGCAGTTTTGACAGGGGGCGTCTATATGGCTACACCTTC CASSFDRGRLYGYTF
. TRBJ2-1 TRBV20-1 . TGCAGTGCTCTTCTTGCCTTGCGTAGCGCTGACAATGAGCAGTTCTTC CSALLALRSADNEQFF
. TRBJ1-5 TRBV20-1 . TGCAGTGCTAAACGCGTTATGGGGTTGTCCAATCAGCCCCAGCATTTT CSAKRVMGLSNQPQHF
. TRBJ2-4 TRBV11-2 . TGTGCCAGCAGCTTTTACACCTTTCGAGCCAAAAACATTCAGTACTTC CASSFYTFRAKNIQYF
few TRBJ2-1 TRBV7-2 . TGTGCCAGCAGCTTTTTGGTAGTCCATGAGCAGTTCTTC CASSFLVVHEQFF
. TRBJ2-7 TRBV5-5 . TGTGCCAGCAGCTTCCGGGTAGGATCTGAAGTATCTGGGATTGGAGAGCAGTACTTC CASSFRVGSEVSGIGEQYF
few TRBJ2-3 TRBV11-2 . TGTGCCAGCGTAAGGACGGGGTCCACAGATACGCAGTATTTT CASVRTGSTDTQYF
. TRBJ2-7 TRBV13 . TGTGCCAGCAGCTTCTCAGGGGATGGGGCATACGAGCAGTACTTC CASSFSGDGAYEQYF